This T cell receptor beta chain comes out of a study of early stage breast cancer tumors. Measured with immunoSEQ multiplex PCR; TCRdb has only the in-frame clones, and not every one. The sample holds 50,000 to 75,000 clones, 60% to 85% seen once. This TCR was sampled from a person aged 30 to 40 with breast cancer. The sequenced sample was blood.

The CDR3 protein is CASRQGQGMHYGYTF. The CDR3 region has the DNA TGTGCCAGCAGACAGGGTCAAGGCATGCACTATGGCTACACCTTC. The J gene is TRBJ1-2, the V gene TRBV6-5, with D perhaps TRBD1 (6 bases). Looked up from germline, CDR1 is MNHEY and CDR2 is SVGAGI. The ends were cut back, 6 bases at V and 3 bases at J, with 17 bases in the middle. The CDR3 runs to 15 residues.